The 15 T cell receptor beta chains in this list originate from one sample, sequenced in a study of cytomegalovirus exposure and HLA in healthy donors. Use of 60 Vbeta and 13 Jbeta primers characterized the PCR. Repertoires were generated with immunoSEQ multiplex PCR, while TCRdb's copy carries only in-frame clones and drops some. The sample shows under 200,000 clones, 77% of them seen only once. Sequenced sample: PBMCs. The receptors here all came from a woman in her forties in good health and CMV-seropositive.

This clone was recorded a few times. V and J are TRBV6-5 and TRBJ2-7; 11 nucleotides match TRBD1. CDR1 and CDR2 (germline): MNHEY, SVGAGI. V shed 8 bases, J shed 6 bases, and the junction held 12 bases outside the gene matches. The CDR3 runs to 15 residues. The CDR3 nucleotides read TGTGCCAGCTTCGAGTGGGGGACAGGGGGGGCCGAGCAGTACTTC. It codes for CASFEWGTGGAEQYF.

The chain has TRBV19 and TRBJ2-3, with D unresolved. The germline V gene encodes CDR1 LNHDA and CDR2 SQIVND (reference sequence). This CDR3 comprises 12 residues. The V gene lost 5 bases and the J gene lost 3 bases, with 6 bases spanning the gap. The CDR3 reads CASSESTDTQYF. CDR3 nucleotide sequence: TGTGCCAGTAGTGAGAGTACAGATACGCAGTATTTT.

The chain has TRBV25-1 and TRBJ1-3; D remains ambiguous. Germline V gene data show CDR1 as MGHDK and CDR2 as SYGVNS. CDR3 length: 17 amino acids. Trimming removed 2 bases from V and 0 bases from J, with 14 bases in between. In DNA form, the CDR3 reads TGTGCCAGCAGTGAAGGTGGAAGGAGGTTCTCTGGAAACACCATATATTTT. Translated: CASSEGGRRFSGNTIYF.

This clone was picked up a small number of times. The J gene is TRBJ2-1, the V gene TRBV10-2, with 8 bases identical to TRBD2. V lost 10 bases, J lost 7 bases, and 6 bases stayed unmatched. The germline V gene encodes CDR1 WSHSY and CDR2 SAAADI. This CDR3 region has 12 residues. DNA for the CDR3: TGCGCCACTACGGGGGGGGGAAATGAGCAGTTCTTC. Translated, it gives CATTGGGNEQFF.

The CDR3 DNA reads as TGTGCCAGCAGCCCTCAGGGAACCGGGGAGCTGTTTTTT. Translating gives CASSPQGTGELFF. The gene calls are TRBV9 and TRBJ2-2; maybe TRBD1 (5 bases). CDR3 length: 13 amino acids. Per germline, CDR1 SGDLS and CDR2 YYNGEE. The V end was cut by 4 bases, the J end by 5 bases, with 9 bases between. Full variable domain (rest looked up from reference TRBV9 and TRBJ2-2): DSGVTQTPKHLITATGQRVTLRCSPRSGDLSVYWYQQSLDQGLQFLIQYYNGEERAKGNILERFSAQQFPDLHSELNLSSLELGDSALYFCASSPQGTGELFFGEGSRLTVL.

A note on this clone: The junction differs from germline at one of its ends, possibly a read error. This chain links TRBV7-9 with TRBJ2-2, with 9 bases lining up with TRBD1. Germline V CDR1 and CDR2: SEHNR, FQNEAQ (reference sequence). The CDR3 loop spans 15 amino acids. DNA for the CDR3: TGTTCCAGCAGCTTATGGGACAGGGAAGCCGGGGAGCTGTTTTTT. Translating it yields CSSSLWDREAGELFF. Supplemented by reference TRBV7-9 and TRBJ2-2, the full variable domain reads DTGVSQNPRHKITKRGQNVTFRCDPISEHNRLYWYRQTLGQGPEFLTYFQNEAQLEKSRLLSDRFSAERPKGSFSTLEIQRTEQGDSAMYLCSSSLWDREAGELFFGEGSRLTVL.

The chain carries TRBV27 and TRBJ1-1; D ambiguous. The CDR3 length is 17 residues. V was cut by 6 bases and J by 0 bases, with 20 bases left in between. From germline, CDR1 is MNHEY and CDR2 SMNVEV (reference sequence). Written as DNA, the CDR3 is TGTGCCAGCAGCCTCGACAAGGCCATTCGAATGAACACTGAAGCTTTCTTT. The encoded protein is CASSLDKAIRMNTEAFF.

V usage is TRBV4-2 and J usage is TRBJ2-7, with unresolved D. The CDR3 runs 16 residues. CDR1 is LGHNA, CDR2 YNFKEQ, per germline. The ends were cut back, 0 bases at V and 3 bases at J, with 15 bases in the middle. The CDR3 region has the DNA TGTGCCAGCAGCCAAGATAACACCATCCCTGACTACGAGCAGTACTTC. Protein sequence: CASSQDNTIPDYEQYF.

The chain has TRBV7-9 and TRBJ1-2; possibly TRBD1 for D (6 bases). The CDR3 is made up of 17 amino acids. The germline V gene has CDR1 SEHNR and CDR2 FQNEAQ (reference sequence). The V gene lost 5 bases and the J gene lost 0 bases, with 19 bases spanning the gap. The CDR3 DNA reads TGTGCCAGCAGCCTACAGGGCCTCCTCGGGGCTAACTATGGCTACACCTTC. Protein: CASSLQGLLGANYGYTF.

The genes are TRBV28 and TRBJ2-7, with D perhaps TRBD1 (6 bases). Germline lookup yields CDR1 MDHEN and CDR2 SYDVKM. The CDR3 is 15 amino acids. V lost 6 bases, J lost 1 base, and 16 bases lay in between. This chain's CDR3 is CASRGRATGSYEQYF. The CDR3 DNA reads TGTGCCAGCAGGGGCCGAGCCACAGGGTCCTACGAGCAGTACTTC.

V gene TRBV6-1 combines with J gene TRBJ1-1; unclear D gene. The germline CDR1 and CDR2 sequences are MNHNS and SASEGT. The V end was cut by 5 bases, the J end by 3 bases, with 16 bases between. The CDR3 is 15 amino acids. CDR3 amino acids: CASSFRAARDTEAFF. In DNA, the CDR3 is TGTGCCAGCAGTTTTCGGGCCGCGAGGGACACTGAAGCTTTCTTT.

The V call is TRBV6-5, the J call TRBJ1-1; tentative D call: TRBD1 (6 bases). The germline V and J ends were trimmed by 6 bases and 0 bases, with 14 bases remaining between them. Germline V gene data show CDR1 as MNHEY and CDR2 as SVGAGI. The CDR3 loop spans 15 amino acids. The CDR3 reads CASSGTPSLNTEAFF. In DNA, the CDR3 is TGTGCCAGCAGCGGGACACCCAGCCTGAACACTGAAGCTTTCTTT.

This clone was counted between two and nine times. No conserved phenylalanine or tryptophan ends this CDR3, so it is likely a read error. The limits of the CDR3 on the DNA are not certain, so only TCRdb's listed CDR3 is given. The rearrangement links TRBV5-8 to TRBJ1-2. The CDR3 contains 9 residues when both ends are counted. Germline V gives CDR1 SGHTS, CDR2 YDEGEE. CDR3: CASSRTPGI.

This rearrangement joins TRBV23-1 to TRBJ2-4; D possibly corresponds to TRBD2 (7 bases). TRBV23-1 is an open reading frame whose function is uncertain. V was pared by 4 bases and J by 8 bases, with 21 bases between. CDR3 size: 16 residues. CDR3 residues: CASSPLGGRGGDIQYF. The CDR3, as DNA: TGCGCCAGCAGTCCCCTCGGAGGCAGGGGAGGGGACATTCAGTACTTC.

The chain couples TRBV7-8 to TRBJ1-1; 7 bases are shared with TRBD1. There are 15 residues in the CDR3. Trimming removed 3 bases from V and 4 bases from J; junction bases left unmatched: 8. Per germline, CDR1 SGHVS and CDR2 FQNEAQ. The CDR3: CASSFTGALVTEAFF. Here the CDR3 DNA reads TGTGCCAGCAGCTTCACAGGGGCTTTGGTCACTGAAGCTTTCTTT.